The 17 T cell receptor beta chains in this list originate from one sample, sequenced in a study of blood T cell repertoires in COVID-19. The data were produced by immunoSEQ multiplex PCR, yet TCRdb's version contains in-frame clones alone and is incomplete. This table holds 200,000 or so clones, 88% found once. The sample taken for sequencing was PBMCs or T cells enriched from blood (not recorded which). The receptor set was obtained from a young woman who had recovered from COVID-19.

The chain combines TRBV9 with TRBJ1-5; 8 bases fit TRBD1. Losses at the gene ends were 3 bases for V and 1 base for J; bases not matched to a gene: 3. Germline CDR1 and CDR2: SGDLS and YYNGEE. This CDR3 region has 15 residues. The CDR3: CASSAGTGSNQPQHF. In DNA, the CDR3 is TGTGCCAGCAGCGCCGGGACAGGAAGCAATCAGCCCCAGCATTTT.

The chain recombines TRBV7-2 with TRBJ2-6; no definite D call. CDR1 SGHTA and CDR2 FQGNSA come from the germline V gene. Trimming took 0 bases from V and 0 from J, leaving 3 bases between them. The CDR3 totals 15 residues. The DNA of the CDR3 is TGTGCCAGCAGCTTAGCGAGCTCTGGGGCCAACGTCCTGACTTTC. This translates into CASSLASSGANVLTF.

This chain connects TRBV19 to TRBJ1-1; D is undetermined. CDR1 is LNHDA, CDR2 SQIVND, per germline (reference sequence). V dropped 2 bases and J dropped 6 bases, with 13 bases sitting between them. This CDR3 has 14 amino acids. The CDR3 protein is CASSILSGGPEAFF. CDR3 nucleotides: TGTGCCAGTAGTATATTATCAGGAGGTCCTGAAGCTTTCTTT.

This chain links TRBV29-1 with TRBJ1-2, with 12 bases identical to TRBD1. Looked up from germline, CDR1 is SQVTM and CDR2 is ANQGSEA. This CDR3 is 15 amino acids long. V gave up 5 bases and J gave up 5 bases; unmatched junction bases: 9. In nucleotides, the CDR3 is TGCAGCGTTCTGCCGGGACAGGGGGCGCCGTATGGCTACACCTTC. Encoded protein: CSVLPGQGAPYGYTF. The complete variable domain, with remaining parts taken from reference TRBV29-1 and TRBJ1-2, reads SAVISQKPSRDICQRGTSLTIQCQVDSQVTMMFWYRQQPGQSLTLIATANQGSEATYESGFVIDKFPISRPNLTFSTLTVSNMSPEDSSIYLCSVLPGQGAPYGYTFGSGTRLTVV.

The chain carries TRBV10-3 and TRBJ1-3; 8 nucleotides align to TRBD1. Germline trimming cut 5 bases from V and 3 bases from J; bases unmatched to any gene: 3. The CDR3 runs to 14 residues. Germline CDR1 reads ENHRY; CDR2 reads SYGVKD. The CDR3 DNA follows: TGTGCCATCAGTTATGACAGGGGTGGAAACACCATATATTTT. This translates into CAISYDRGGNTIYF.

The gene calls are TRBV19 and TRBJ1-5; TRBD1 agrees at 8 bases. CDR3 length equals 15 residues. CDR1 is LNHDA, CDR2 SQIVND, per germline (reference sequence). V shed 3 bases, J shed 8 bases, and the junction held 9 bases outside the gene matches. The CDR3 bases are TGTGCCAGTAGTATCCGGACAGGGCGGTCGGAGCCCCAGCATTTT. This sequence encodes CASSIRTGRSEPQHF.

This chain connects TRBV2 to TRBJ1-5; possibly TRBD1 for D (5 bases). V was trimmed by 4 bases and J by 0 bases, leaving 7 bases between them. Germline loops: CDR1 SNHLY, CDR2 FYNNEI. The CDR3 totals 14 residues. The CDR3 sequence is CASSGQISNQPQHF. CDR3 DNA: TGTGCCAGCAGTGGACAGATTAGCAATCAGCCCCAGCATTTT. Variable domain in full (rest from reference TRBV2 and TRBJ1-5): EPEVTQTPSHQVTQMGQEVILRCVPISNHLYFYWYRQILGQKVEFLVSFYNNEISEKSEIFDDQFSVERPDGSNFTLKIRSTKLEDSAMYFCASSGQISNQPQHFGDGTRLSIL.

The chain recombines TRBV9 with TRBJ2-6; no clear D gene. The V and J ends lost 1 base and 2 bases respectively, with 13 bases between them. Germline V lookup: CDR1 SGDLS, CDR2 YYNGEE. This CDR3 region has 17 residues. Here the CDR3 reads CASSVKTESAGANVLTF. The CDR3 DNA reads as TGTGCCAGCAGCGTAAAAACAGAGAGTGCTGGGGCCAACGTCCTGACTTTC.

V and J are TRBV7-3 and TRBJ2-5; D is perhaps TRBD1 (6 bases). This CDR3 region has 13 residues. The germline V and J ends were trimmed by 5 bases and 3 bases, with 10 bases remaining between them. Germline lookup yields CDR1 SGHTA and CDR2 FQGTGA. This CDR3 is CASSRYREETQYF. The CDR3 bases are TGTGCCAGCAGCCGATACAGGGAAGAGACCCAGTACTTC.

This chain's CDR3 is CASRHRGNGYTF. The CDR3 nucleotides are TGTGCCAGCAGGCACAGGGGGAATGGCTACACCTTC. This chain connects TRBV2 to TRBJ1-2; 8 bases match TRBD1. Germline V gives CDR1 SNHLY, CDR2 FYNNEI. With V trimmed by 6 bases and J by 6 bases, 3 bases remained unmatched. The CDR3 has 12 amino acids.

V and J are TRBV13 and TRBJ2-1, with a tentative D call TRBD1 (6 bases). The germline CDR1 and CDR2 sequences are PRHDT and FYEKMQ (reference sequence). CDR3 length equals 12 residues. V was cut by 5 bases and J by 13 bases, with 15 bases left in between. CDR3 region: CASSLDRTGQFF. The CDR3 DNA reads as TGTGCCAGCAGCCTCGACAGGACGGGACAGTTCTTC.

This clone was picked up one time. The chain employs TRBV4-2 and TRBJ1-4; D unresolved. The CDR3 loop spans 16 amino acids. Trimming stripped 1 base from V and 5 bases from J, with 14 bases between. Per the germline V gene, CDR1 is LGHNA and CDR2 is YNFKEQ. CDR3 nucleotides: TGTGCCAGCAGCCAAGTCGTCGGTCGGGTAAATGAAAAACTGTTTTTT. It specifies CASSQVVGRVNEKLFF.

The chain combines TRBV19 with TRBJ1-5; D is uncertain. The V and J ends lost 8 bases and 0 bases respectively, with 11 bases between them. The CDR3 length is 14 residues. Germline-derived CDR1 and CDR2 are LNHDA and SQIVND (reference sequence). CDR3: CASGPQYSNQPQHF. For the CDR3, the DNA is TGTGCCAGTGGGCCCCAGTATAGCAATCAGCCCCAGCATTTT.

The chain recombines TRBV5-6 with TRBJ1-2; D is unclear. The CDR3 runs 14 residues. The germline CDR1 and CDR2 sequences are SGHDT and YYEEEE. The V gene lost 1 base and the J gene lost 4 bases, with 11 bases spanning the gap. Written as DNA, the CDR3 is TGTGCCAGCAGCTTGATGGGCCAGGCCTATGGCTACACCTTC. It yields the protein CASSLMGQAYGYTF.

The chain recombines TRBV4-1 with TRBJ2-7; D is ambiguous. V shed 1 base and J shed 0 bases, with 10 bases lying between them. Germline CDR1 and CDR2: MGHRA and YSYEKL. This CDR3 has 15 amino acids. In DNA form, the CDR3 reads TGCGCCAGCAGCCAAGTAGTACAGACCTCCTACGAGCAGTACTTC. Residues: CASSQVVQTSYEQYF.

J is TRBJ1-1 and V is TRBV10-2, with 8 bases that match TRBD1. V lost 4 bases, J lost 8 bases, and 6 bases stayed unmatched. Germline V CDR1 and CDR2: WSHSY, SAAADI. The CDR3 is made up of 13 amino acids. DNA for the CDR3: TGCGCCAGCAGTGGAGACAGGGGTTCGGAAGCTTTCTTT. This codes for CASSGDRGSEAFF.

This clone was observed a single time. This CDR3 reads CASSEGLSGELFF. The CDR3 DNA follows: TGCGCCAGCAGCGAAGGGCTGTCCGGGGAGCTGTTTTTT. V usage is TRBV4-1 and J usage is TRBJ2-2; unclear D gene. The CDR3 is 13 residues long. Trimming cost V 5 bases and J 6 bases, with 10 bases left between them. Germline CDR1 MGHRA, CDR2 YSYEKL.